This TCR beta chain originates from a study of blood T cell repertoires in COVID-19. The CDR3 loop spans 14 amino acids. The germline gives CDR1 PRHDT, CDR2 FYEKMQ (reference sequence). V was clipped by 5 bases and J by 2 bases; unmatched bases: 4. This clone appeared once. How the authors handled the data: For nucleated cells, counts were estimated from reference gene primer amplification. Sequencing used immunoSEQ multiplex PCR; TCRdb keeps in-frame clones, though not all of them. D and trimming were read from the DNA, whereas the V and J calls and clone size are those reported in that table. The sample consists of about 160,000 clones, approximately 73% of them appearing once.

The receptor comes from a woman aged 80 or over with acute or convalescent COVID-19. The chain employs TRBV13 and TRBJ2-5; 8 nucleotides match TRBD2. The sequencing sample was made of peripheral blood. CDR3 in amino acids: CASSKRGKQETQYF. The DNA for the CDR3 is TGTGCCAGCAGCAAGCGGGGGAAACAAGAGACCCAGTACTTC.